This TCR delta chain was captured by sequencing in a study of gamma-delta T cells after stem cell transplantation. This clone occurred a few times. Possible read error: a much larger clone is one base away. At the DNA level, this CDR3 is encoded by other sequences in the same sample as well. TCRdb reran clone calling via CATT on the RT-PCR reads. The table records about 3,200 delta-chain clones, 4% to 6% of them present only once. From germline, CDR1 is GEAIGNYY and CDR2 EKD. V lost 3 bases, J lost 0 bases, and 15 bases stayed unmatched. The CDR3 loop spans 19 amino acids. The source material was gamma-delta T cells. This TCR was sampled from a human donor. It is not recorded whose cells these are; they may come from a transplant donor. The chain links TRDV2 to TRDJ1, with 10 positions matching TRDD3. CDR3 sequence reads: CACDSLESTGGLYTDKLIF. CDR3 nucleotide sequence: TGTGCCTGTGACTCACTAGAAAGTACTGGGGGATTGTACACCGATAAACTCATCTTT.